These 3 T cell receptor beta chains were all obtained from the same sample, sequenced in a study. TCRdb re-analysed the RT-PCR reads in MiXCR, keeping a single row per CDR3 protein. The sample includes around 700,000 distinct CDR3 sequences, 13% to 15% of them seen just once. Material: memory CD4+ T cells from blood. The receptors derive from a female donor in good health, serving as a healthy control.

This clonotype was observed a handful of times. The chain links TRBV3-1 to TRBJ2-5; TRBD1 agrees at 9 bases. With V trimmed by 6 bases and J by 5 bases, 13 bases remained unmatched. From germline, CDR1 is LGHDT and CDR2 YNNKEL (reference sequence). The CDR3 has 16 amino acids. In DNA, the CDR3 is TGTGCCAGCAGTGAGCGAACCCGGGACAGGGCGGAGACCCAGTACTTC. Translation gives CASSERTRDRAETQYF.

In this sample, this clonotype turned up a few times. V is TRBV6-2 or TRBV6-3 and J is TRBJ2-5, with 7 nucleotides matching TRBD1. CDR3 length: 12 residues. The germline gives CDR1 MNHEY, CDR2 SVGEGT. The V gene end was trimmed by 8 bases and the J gene end by 6 bases; junction bases not matched to a gene: 6. CDR3: CASSDRVKTQYF. The CDR3 nucleotides are TGTGCCAGCTCAGACAGGGTAAAGACCCAGTACTTC.

The gene calls are TRBV20-1 and TRBJ2-1, with D perhaps matching TRBD2 (6 bases). This CDR3 spans 15 amino acids. V dropped 4 bases and J dropped 6 bases, with 19 bases sitting between them. The germline V gene encodes CDR1 DFQATT and CDR2 SNEGSKA (reference sequence). The chain's CDR3 is CSATLPQGLRNEQFF. CDR3 DNA: TGCAGTGCTACATTACCGCAAGGACTACGCAATGAGCAGTTCTTC.